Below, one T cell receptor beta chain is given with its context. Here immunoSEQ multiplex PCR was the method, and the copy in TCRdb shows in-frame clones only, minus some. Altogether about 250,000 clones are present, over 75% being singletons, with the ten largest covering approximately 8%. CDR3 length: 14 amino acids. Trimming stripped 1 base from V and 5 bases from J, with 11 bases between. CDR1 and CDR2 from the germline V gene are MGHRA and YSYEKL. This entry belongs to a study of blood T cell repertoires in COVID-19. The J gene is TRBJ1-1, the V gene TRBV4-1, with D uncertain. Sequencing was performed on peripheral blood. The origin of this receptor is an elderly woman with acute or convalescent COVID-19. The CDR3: CASSQGPGRTEAFF. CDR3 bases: TGCGCCAGCAGCCAAGGGCCAGGAAGGACTGAAGCTTTCTTT.